The 7 T cell receptor beta chains given below trace back to one sample, sequenced in a study of cytomegalovirus exposure and HLA in healthy donors. PCR primers comprised 60 Vbeta and 13 Jbeta primers. Sequencing was performed with immunoSEQ multiplex PCR; in TCRdb, only in-frame clones are kept and a portion is missing. Of 200,000 to 250,000 clones listed, over 65% are singletons. Sequencing was performed on PBMCs. All receptors come from a woman aged 55-75 years in good health and CMV-seropositive.

V gene TRBV6-5 combines with J gene TRBJ1-6; the D is unclear. The CDR3 sequence is 14 residues long. CDR1 and CDR2 from the germline V gene are MNHEY and SVGAGI. Trimming pared 4 bases from V and 11 bases from J, leaving 15 bases between. The chain's CDR3 is CASSSRGTYTPLHF. Written as DNA, the CDR3 is TGTGCCAGCAGTTCACGGGGTACTTACACACCCCTCCACTTT.

The chain recombines TRBV18 with TRBJ2-7; possible D gene TRBD2, 6 bases. V lost 4 bases and J 4 bases, leaving 14 bases between the germline ends. The CDR3 spans 14 residues. CDR1 is KGHSH, CDR2 LQKENI, per germline. Written as DNA, the CDR3 is TGTGCCAGCTCACGGGGGGACCGGACTTACGAGCAGTACTTC. It codes for CASSRGDRTYEQYF.

The chain recombines TRBV12-5 with TRBJ2-7; the match to TRBD2 covers 10 bases. Germline CDR1 is LGHNT and CDR2 is FRNRAP. The junction had 7 bases not matched to a gene; V was cut back by 0 bases and J by 5 bases. The CDR3 length is 16 residues. The DNA of the CDR3 is TGTGCTAGTGGTTTGGTATCGGCTAGCGGGAGACACGAGCAGTACTTC. It specifies CASGLVSASGRHEQYF.

This rearrangement joins TRBV6-5 to TRBJ1-2; a possible D gene is TRBD1 (6 bases). Germline-derived CDR1 and CDR2 are MNHEY and SVGAGI. Trimming cost V 5 bases and J 7 bases, with 14 bases left between them. This CDR3 has 13 residues. The CDR3 DNA reads TGTGCCAGCAGTCCGAACAGGGTTGGTGGCTACACCTTC. Its translation is CASSPNRVGGYTF.

The chain links TRBV9 to TRBJ1-5; TRBD1 is a possible D gene (6 bases). Trimming took off 1 base at V and 2 bases at J, with 10 bases between the two ends. This CDR3 contains 15 residues. Germline V gene sequence: CDR1 SGDLS, CDR2 YYNGEE. Written as DNA, the CDR3 is TGTGCCAGCAGCGTATCGGACAGCGGCAATCAGCCCCAGCATTTT. Translated, it gives CASSVSDSGNQPQHF. The full variable domain, rest sourced from reference TRBV9 and TRBJ1-5, is DSGVTQTPKHLITATGQRVTLRCSPRSGDLSVYWYQQSLDQGLQFLIQYYNGEERAKGNILERFSAQQFPDLHSELNLSSLELGDSALYFCASSVSDSGNQPQHFGDGTRLSIL.

A few counts support this clone. The V gene is TRBV2, the J gene TRBJ1-1, with 7 positions matching TRBD1. Per germline, CDR1 SNHLY and CDR2 FYNNEI. V lost 5 bases to trimming and J lost 5 bases; unmatched junction nucleotides: 8. CDR3 length equals 14 residues. Here the CDR3 DNA reads TGTGCCAGCAGTCTAGGGGGCGCGAGGACTGAAGCTTTCTTT. Residues: CASSLGGARTEAFF.

The V and J genes are TRBV20-1 and TRBJ1-5; the D is unclear. The CDR3 is 11 residues long. Trimming removed 6 bases from V and 2 bases from J, with 5 bases in between. The germline CDR1 and CDR2 sequences are DFQATT and SNEGSKA (reference sequence). CDR3 bases: TGCAGTGCCCAGGGCAATCAGCCCCAGCATTTT. Its translation is CSAQGNQPQHF.